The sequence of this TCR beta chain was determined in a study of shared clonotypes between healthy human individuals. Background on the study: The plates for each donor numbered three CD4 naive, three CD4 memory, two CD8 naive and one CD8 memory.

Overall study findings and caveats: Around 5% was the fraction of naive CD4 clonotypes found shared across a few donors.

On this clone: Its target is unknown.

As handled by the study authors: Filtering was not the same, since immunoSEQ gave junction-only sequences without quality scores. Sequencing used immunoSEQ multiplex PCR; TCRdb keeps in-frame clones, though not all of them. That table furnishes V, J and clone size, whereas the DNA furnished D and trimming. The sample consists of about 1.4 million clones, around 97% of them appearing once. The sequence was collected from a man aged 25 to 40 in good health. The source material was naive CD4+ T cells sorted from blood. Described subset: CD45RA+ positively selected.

Here the CDR3 reads CASSLDNGYNEQFF. The CDR3 DNA reads as TGTGCCAGCAGCTTAGATAACGGCTACAATGAGCAGTTCTTC. This chain links TRBV11-3 with TRBJ2-1, with D uncertain. Trimming shortened V by 0 bases and J by 3 bases, and 6 bases separated the two germline ends. CDR1 is SGHNT and CDR2 is YENEEA in the germline V gene. The CDR3 sequence is 14 residues long.